This T cell receptor (beta chain) was sequenced for a study of blood T cell repertoires in COVID-19. CDR1 is MNHEY and CDR2 is SMNVEV in the germline V gene (reference sequence). The length of the CDR3 is 16 residues. V was cut by 5 bases and J by 4 bases, with 21 bases left in between. Per the original methods: Reference gene primer amplification gave estimated nucleated cell counts. The protocol was immunoSEQ multiplex PCR, while the TCRdb copy is restricted to in-frame clones and leaves out a portion. Clone size and V and J calls were adopted from that table, with D and trimming inferred from the DNA. The repertoire holds 200,000 to 250,000 clones, with 84% as singletons.

This TCR was recovered from a woman older than 75 with active or convalescent COVID-19. The J gene is TRBJ2-7, the V gene TRBV27, with TRBD2 as a possible D gene (6 bases). Sequencing was performed on peripheral blood. The chain's CDR3 is CASSPLSGSIRYEQYF. CDR3 nucleotide sequence: TGTGCCAGCAGTCCATTATCCGGGAGTATTAGGTACGAGCAGTACTTC.